This T cell receptor beta chain is from a study of blood T cell repertoires in COVID-19. Across the whole study: From the United States, Italy and Spain came samples of acute and convalescent COVID-19.

Residents of around 24 US areas, aged about 18 to 95 years, made up the participants. V lost 3 bases and J 5 bases, leaving 20 bases between the germline ends. The CDR3 is made up of 16 amino acids. Germline loops: CDR1 SGHDN, CDR2 FVKESK. As originally analysed: Reference gene primer amplification gave nucleated cell count estimates. TCRdb keeps only in-frame clones here, not all; method: immunoSEQ multiplex PCR. V and J calls and clone size are those listed in that table; D and trimming were worked out from the DNA. The sample lists about 430,000 clones, approximately 90% seen once, with about 1.4% in the top ten.

The chain combines TRBV14 with TRBJ2-7; no clear D gene. The TCR sequence derives from a woman between 18 and 30 years old who had been exposed to COVID-19. The material sequenced was PBMCs or T cells enriched from blood (not recorded which). The CDR3, as DNA: TGTGCCAGCAGCCAGGATCACTGGAGTGCCACCCACGAGCAGTACTTC. This sequence encodes CASSQDHWSATHEQYF.